A single sample is the source of the 7 T cell receptor beta chains below, sequenced in a study of response to subunit inactivated influenza vaccine. TCRdb processed the RT-PCR reads anew with MiXCR; each CDR3 protein has one entry. The sample includes 500,000 to 550,000 distinct CDR3 sequences, 6% to 9% of them seen just once. The sequencing used PBMCs from blood, collected around 25 months after vaccination. The receptors here all came from a man between 50 and 70 years old who received an inactivated influenza vaccine.

This clonotype was counted a few times. The genes are TRBV7-2 and TRBJ2-3; D not resolved. Trimming shortened V by 3 bases and J by 2 bases, and 9 bases separated the two germline ends. The CDR3 consists of 14 residues. Per the germline V gene, CDR1 is SGHTA and CDR2 is FQGNSA. Written as DNA, the CDR3 is TGTGCCAGCAGCTTTAGAGACCACACAGATACGCAGTATTTT. It codes for CASSFRDHTDTQYF.

The V call is TRBV20-1, the J call TRBJ1-2; D may be TRBD1 (5 bases). The CDR3 contains 10 residues. Germline assignment: CDR1 DFQATT and CDR2 SNEGSKA (reference sequence). The CDR3 nucleotides are TGCAGCAAGAAACGGGGGGGCTACACCTTC. Translating it yields CSKKRGGYTF.

This clonotype was counted at least ten times. The rearrangement joins TRBV3-1 to TRBJ2-7, with TRBD2 matching over 11 bases. The CDR3 totals 15 residues. V trimming: 1 base; J trimming: 2 bases; junction bases outside the gene matches: 1. In germline, CDR1 is LGHDT, CDR2 YNNKEL (reference sequence). The CDR3 is CASSQGLAGTYEQYF. DNA of the CDR3: TGTGCCAGCAGCCAAGGACTAGCGGGGACCTACGAGCAGTACTTC.

This clonotype was picked up many times. This chain links TRBV3-1 with TRBJ1-1; unclear D gene. There are 14 residues in the CDR3. V lost 6 bases and J lost 6, with 17 bases in between. CDR1 is LGHDT and CDR2 is YNNKEL in the germline V gene (reference sequence). CDR3 sequence: CASRGMGNSAEAFF. The CDR3 DNA is TGTGCCAGCAGGGGGATGGGGAACAGTGCTGAAGCTTTCTTT.

This clonotype has only a few counts. The J gene is TRBJ2-2, the V gene TRBV5-1; TRBD2 matches 7 bases. Per the germline V gene, CDR1 is SGHRS and CDR2 is YFSETQ. J lost 4 bases, V lost 2 bases, and 8 bases had no gene match. There are 16 residues in the CDR3. CDR3 DNA: TGCGCCAGCAGCTTAGAGGGCGGGAGTGGCACCGGGGAGCTGTTTTTT. It yields the protein CASSLEGGSGTGELFF.

This clonotype came up a few times. The junction departs from the called germline gene at one end, perhaps through a read error. The chain employs TRBV6-2 or TRBV6-3 and TRBJ2-7, with 8 bases aligning to TRBD2. The CDR3 contains 14 residues. Germline V lookup: CDR1 MNHEY, CDR2 SVGEGT. The CDR3 reads CASSPSGRSYGQYF. The CDR3 DNA reads as TGTGCCAGCAGTCCTAGCGGGCGATCCTACGGGCAGTACTTC.

This clonotype has only a few counts. The rearrangement links TRBV6-5 to TRBJ2-2; D uncertain. The CDR3 runs to 12 residues. The V gene's germline CDR1 is MNHEY and CDR2 SVGAGI. V gave up 8 bases and J gave up 6 bases, with 10 bases separating them. The CDR3 loop reads CASSIPPGELFF. Written as DNA, the CDR3 is TGTGCCAGCTCAATCCCCCCCGGGGAGCTGTTTTTT.